These 15 T cell receptor beta chains originate from one sample sequenced in a study of T cell responses to AZD1222 COVID-19 vaccine. The repertoire was sequenced with immunoSEQ multiplex PCR; TCRdb's copy has only in-frame clones and lacks some. The table lists some 170,000 clones, 90% of them singletons. This specimen was peripheral blood, taken 28 days after the second dose of the MenACWY control vaccine. The receptors shown here come from an adult who received the MenACWY meningococcal vaccine as a control.

V gene TRBV25-1 combines with J gene TRBJ1-2; D is unresolved. This CDR3 spans 14 amino acids. Germline lookup yields CDR1 MGHDK and CDR2 SYGVNS. Trimming left V 7 bases short and J 7 bases short, with 19 bases between. The CDR3 DNA reads TGTGCCAGCACACCCTCGGAGGCTCGGGGTGGCTACACCTTC. Its protein is CASTPSEARGGYTF.

The CDR3 region is CASSRRTSGRWADTQYF. The CDR3 DNA sequence: TGTGCCAGCAGCCGCCGAACTAGCGGGAGATGGGCAGATACGCAGTATTTT. This chain uses TRBV7-8 with TRBJ2-3; 11 nucleotides line up with TRBD2. The ends lost 5 bases at V and 4 bases at J; junction bases unmatched: 11. Germline assignment: CDR1 SGHVS and CDR2 FQNEAQ. The CDR3 consists of 17 residues.

This clone was seen a single time. The V call is TRBV6-5, the J call TRBJ2-1; weak D call: TRBD2 (6 bases). The V gene's germline CDR1 is MNHEY and CDR2 SVGAGI. Trimming pared 4 bases from V and 4 bases from J, leaving 14 bases between. This CDR3 spans 15 amino acids. The CDR3 DNA is TGTGCCAGCAGTTCCCTTGCGGGATCATACAATGAGCAGTTCTTC. It specifies CASSSLAGSYNEQFF.

The rearrangement links TRBV10-1 to TRBJ2-1, with 9 bases matching TRBD2. Germline loops: CDR1 WNHNN, CDR2 SYGVQD (reference sequence). This CDR3 has 15 amino acids. V shed 3 bases, J shed 5 bases, and the junction held 5 bases outside the gene matches. The CDR3 region has the DNA TGCGCCAGCAGTGAACAAGCGGGAGGTAACAATGAGCAGTTCTTC. It yields the protein CASSEQAGGNNEQFF.

The J gene is TRBJ2-7, the V gene TRBV7-9; D not certain. V shed 1 base and J shed 3 bases, with 4 bases lying between them. CDR1 is SEHNR, CDR2 FQNEAQ, per germline (reference sequence). The CDR3 consists of 12 residues. The CDR3 loop reads CASSLGYYEQYF. CDR3 sequence (DNA): TGTGCCAGCAGCTTAGGATACTACGAGCAGTACTTC.

This clone has a single count. The chain employs TRBV19 and TRBJ1-1; TRBD1 aligns across 10 bases. The CDR3 totals 17 residues. Trimming took 5 bases from V and 0 from J; bases not matched to a gene: 9. The V gene's germline CDR1 is LNHDA and CDR2 SQIVND (reference sequence). The CDR3 sequence: CASSVRTGGLLNTEAFF. Here the CDR3 DNA reads TGTGCCAGTAGTGTAAGGACAGGGGGGCTGTTGAACACTGAAGCTTTCTTT.

This chain links TRBV15 with TRBJ2-1, with a possible D match to TRBD2 (5 bases). The CDR3 covers 11 residues. The V gene lost 0 bases and the J gene lost 15 bases, with 9 bases spanning the gap. The germline V gene has CDR1 LNHNV and CDR2 YYDKDF (reference sequence). The CDR3 DNA reads TGTGCCACCAGCAGAGAGGAGGTTATGTTCTTC. Protein sequence: CATSREEVMFF.

In this sample, this clone turned up once. V and J are TRBV7-2 and TRBJ2-3; a weak D match, TRBD2 (5 bases). Germline V gene data show CDR1 as SGHTA and CDR2 as FQGNSA. V lost 1 base and J 6 bases, leaving 11 bases between the germline ends. The CDR3 runs to 14 residues. The CDR3 DNA follows: TGTGCCAGCAGCTTAGTGGAGGCAGCGGATACGCAGTATTTT. Its translation: CASSLVEAADTQYF.

The chain carries TRBV5-4 and TRBJ2-7; D perhaps matches TRBD1 (5 bases). CDR3 length equals 14 residues. V dropped 1 base and J dropped 0 bases, with 8 bases sitting between them. In germline, CDR1 is SGHNT, CDR2 YYREEE (reference sequence). The CDR3 sequence: CASSLLGVSYEQYF. For the CDR3, the DNA is TGTGCCAGCAGCTTGTTAGGGGTCTCCTACGAGCAGTACTTC.

V is TRBV7-2 and J is TRBJ2-2; 7 nucleotides agree with TRBD2. Germline CDR1 reads SGHTA; CDR2 reads FQGNSA. The ends lost 1 base at V and 7 bases at J; junction bases unmatched: 3. The CDR3 is 14 amino acids. The CDR3 bases are TGTGCCAGCAGCTTAGAGCGGGGTGGCGGGGAGCTGTTTTTT. Amino acid sequence: CASSLERGGGELFF. Supplemented by reference TRBV7-2 and TRBJ2-2, the full variable domain reads GAGVSQSPSNKVTEKGKDVELRCDPISGHTALYWYRQSLGQGLEFLIYFQGNSAPDKSGLPSDRFSAERTGGSVSTLTIQRTQQEDSAVYLCASSLERGGGELFFGEGSRLTVL.

Notes on this clone: A junction boundary mismatches the germline segment, possibly from a read error. V and J are TRBV10-3 and TRBJ1-4; D not resolved. Germline lookup yields CDR1 ENHRY and CDR2 SYGVKD. CDR3 length: 12 residues. For the CDR3, the DNA is TGTGCCATCAGTGAGTGGGATGAAAAGCTGTTTTTT. It codes for CAISEWDEKLFF.

This rearrangement joins TRBV10-1 to TRBJ2-7, with 8 bases fitting TRBD2. Trimming at V came to 5 bases and at J to 0 bases, leaving 9 bases not matched to a gene. The CDR3 has 16 amino acids. Germline loops: CDR1 WNHNN, CDR2 SYGVQD (reference sequence). The CDR3 DNA reads as TGCGCCAGCAGTCCCGGGACTAGTATGCGCTCCTACGAGCAGTACTTC. It translates to CASSPGTSMRSYEQYF.

This sequence joins TRBV28 and TRBJ2-7; D gene unclear. This CDR3 spans 13 amino acids. CDR1 MDHEN and CDR2 SYDVKM come from the germline V gene. The V end was cut by 5 bases, the J end by 2 bases, with 10 bases between. The DNA for the CDR3 is TGTGCCAGCAGTCTGGCGAGCACCTACGAGCAGTACTTC. Amino acids: CASSLASTYEQYF.

This clone has just one count. The chain is built from TRBV7-2 and TRBJ1-5, with D possibly TRBD1 on 6 matching bases. CDR1 is SGHTA, CDR2 FQGNSA, per germline. The CDR3 runs to 15 residues. V was pared by 0 bases and J by 7 bases, with 13 bases between. CDR3 sequence reads: CASSLAGTPFQPQHF. CDR3 sequence (DNA): TGTGCCAGCAGCTTAGCGGGGACACCTTTCCAGCCCCAGCATTTT.

This chain's CDR3 is CASISQPGKPFYEQYF. The CDR3 DNA follows: TGTGCCAGCATTTCACAGCCCGGGAAACCGTTCTACGAGCAGTACTTC. The chain uses TRBV5-4 and TRBJ2-7, with a weak D call TRBD2 (5 bases). This CDR3 contains 16 residues. Trimming removed 6 bases at V and 3 bases at J, with 22 bases between. Germline V gene data show CDR1 as SGHNT and CDR2 as YYREEE (reference sequence).